Below, 3 T cell receptor beta chains from the same sample are listed, as sequenced in a study of vaccination and CD4 T cells after COVID-19. The Oncomine TCR Beta short-read assay was applied to DNA of cultured CD4+ T cells. TCRdb reprocessed the PCR reads with MiXCR, giving one entry per CDR3 protein. The data show about 20,000 distinct CDR3 sequences, with 67% seen just once and about 7.1% held by the top ten. This sample's treatment: roughly 10-day PBMC culture with coronavirus spike peptide pools or control peptides (ViraFEST assay). The antigens of these receptors remain unknown. The sequenced material came from CD4+ T cells from blood, cultured in vitro. The receptors originated from a human donor who had recovered from COVID-19.

The chain recombines TRBV20-1 with TRBJ1-5; no reliable D call. CDR1 and CDR2 from the germline V gene are DFQATT and SNEGSKA (reference sequence). The V gene lost 5 bases and the J gene lost 4 bases, with 12 bases spanning the gap. The CDR3 is 13 amino acids. CDR3: CSAPTLGNQPQHF. DNA of the CDR3: TGCAGTGCTCCGACCCTAGGGAATCAGCCCCAGCATTTT.

The chain links TRBV6-1 to TRBJ1-5; TRBD1 might be the D (5 bases). The germline V gene encodes CDR1 MNHNS and CDR2 SASEGT. Trimming pared 6 bases from V and 0 bases from J, leaving 12 bases between. The CDR3 is made up of 15 amino acids. The CDR3 DNA sequence: TGTGCCAGCAGCAAAGACAGTTATAGCAATCAGCCCCAGCATTTT. Its translation: CASSKDSYSNQPQHF.

The chain joins TRBV12-3 or TRBV12-4 to TRBJ1-4; D remains ambiguous. This CDR3 contains 16 residues. V lost 5 bases to trimming and J lost 8 bases, with 21 bases between them. The CDR3 protein is CASSPPGAGVWEKLFF. The CDR3 DNA follows: TGTGCCAGCAGTCCCCCAGGCGCAGGCGTATGGGAAAAACTGTTTTTT.